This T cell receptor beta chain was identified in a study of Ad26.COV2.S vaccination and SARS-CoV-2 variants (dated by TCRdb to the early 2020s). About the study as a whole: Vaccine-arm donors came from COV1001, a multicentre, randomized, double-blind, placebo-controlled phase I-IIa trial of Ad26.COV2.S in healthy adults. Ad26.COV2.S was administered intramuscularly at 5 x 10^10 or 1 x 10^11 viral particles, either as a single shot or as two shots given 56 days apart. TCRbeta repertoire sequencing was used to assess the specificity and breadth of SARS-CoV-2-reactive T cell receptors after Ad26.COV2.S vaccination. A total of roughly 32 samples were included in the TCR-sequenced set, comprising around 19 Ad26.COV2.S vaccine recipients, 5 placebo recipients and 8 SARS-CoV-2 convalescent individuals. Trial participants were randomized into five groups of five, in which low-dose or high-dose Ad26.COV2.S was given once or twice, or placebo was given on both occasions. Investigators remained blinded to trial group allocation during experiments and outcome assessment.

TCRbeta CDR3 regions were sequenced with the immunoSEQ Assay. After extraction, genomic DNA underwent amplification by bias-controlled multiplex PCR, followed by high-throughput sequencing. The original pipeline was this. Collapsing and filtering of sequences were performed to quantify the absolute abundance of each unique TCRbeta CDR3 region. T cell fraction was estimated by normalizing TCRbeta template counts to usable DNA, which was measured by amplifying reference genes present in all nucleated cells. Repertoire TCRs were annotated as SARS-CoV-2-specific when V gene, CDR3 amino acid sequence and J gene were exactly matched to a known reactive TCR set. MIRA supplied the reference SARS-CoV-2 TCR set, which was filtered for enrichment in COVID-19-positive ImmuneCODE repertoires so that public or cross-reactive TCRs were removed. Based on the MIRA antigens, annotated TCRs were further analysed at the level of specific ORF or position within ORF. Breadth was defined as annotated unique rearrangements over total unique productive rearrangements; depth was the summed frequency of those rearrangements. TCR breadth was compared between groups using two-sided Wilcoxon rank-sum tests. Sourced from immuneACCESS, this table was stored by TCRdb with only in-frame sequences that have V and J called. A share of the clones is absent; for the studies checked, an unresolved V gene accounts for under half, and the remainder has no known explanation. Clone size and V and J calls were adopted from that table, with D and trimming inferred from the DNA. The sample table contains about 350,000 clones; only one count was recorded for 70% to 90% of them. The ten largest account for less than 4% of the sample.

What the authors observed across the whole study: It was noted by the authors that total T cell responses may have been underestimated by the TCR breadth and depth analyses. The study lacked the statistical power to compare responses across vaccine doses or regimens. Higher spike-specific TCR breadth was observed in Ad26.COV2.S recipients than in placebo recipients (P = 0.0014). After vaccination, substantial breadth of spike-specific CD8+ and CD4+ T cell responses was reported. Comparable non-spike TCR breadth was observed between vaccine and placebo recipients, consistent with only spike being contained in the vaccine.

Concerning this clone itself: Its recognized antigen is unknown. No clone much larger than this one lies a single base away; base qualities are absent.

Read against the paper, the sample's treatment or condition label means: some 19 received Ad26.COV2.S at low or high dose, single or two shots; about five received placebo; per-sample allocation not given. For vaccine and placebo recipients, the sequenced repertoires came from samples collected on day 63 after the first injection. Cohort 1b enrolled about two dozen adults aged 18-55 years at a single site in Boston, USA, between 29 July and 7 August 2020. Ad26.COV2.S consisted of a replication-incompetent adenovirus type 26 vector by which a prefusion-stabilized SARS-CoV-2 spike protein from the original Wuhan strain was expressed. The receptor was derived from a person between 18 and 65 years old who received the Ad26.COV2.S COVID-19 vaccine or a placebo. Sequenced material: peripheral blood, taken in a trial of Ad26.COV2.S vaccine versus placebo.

The CDR3 reads as follows: CASSSRGYGYTF. The sequence in DNA is TGTGCCAGCAGTAGCCGGGGCTATGGCTACACCTTC. The chain employs TRBV28 and TRBJ1-2, with the D gene not confidently named. V gives up 5 bases and J gives up 4 bases, and the segment between their germline ends measures 8 bases. Reading the germline V gene gives CDR1 MDHEN and CDR2 SYDVKM. Spanning cysteine to phenylalanine, the CDR3 consists of 12 amino acids. The DNA shown is the 36-base CDR3, in frame from base 1.